This T cell receptor beta chain was sequenced in a study of blood T cell repertoires in COVID-19. Libraries were prepared by immunoSEQ multiplex PCR; TCRdb keeps only in-frame clonotypes and omits some of them. Among about 130,000 clones listed, about 80% were seen once. With 5 bases removed from V and 2 bases from J, the gap between germline ends came to 24 bases. Germline lookup yields CDR1 LNHNV and CDR2 YYDKDF (reference sequence). This CDR3 is 18 amino acids long. The source of this sequence is a woman older than 75 with acute or convalescent COVID-19. Sequencing input: peripheral blood. V and J are TRBV15 and TRBJ1-2; TRBD1 is a possible D gene (6 bases). CDR3 region: CATSPAPHAGGRNYGYTF. In nucleotides, the CDR3 is TGTGCCACCAGCCCTGCCCCACATGCGGGGGGCAGGAACTATGGCTACACCTTC.